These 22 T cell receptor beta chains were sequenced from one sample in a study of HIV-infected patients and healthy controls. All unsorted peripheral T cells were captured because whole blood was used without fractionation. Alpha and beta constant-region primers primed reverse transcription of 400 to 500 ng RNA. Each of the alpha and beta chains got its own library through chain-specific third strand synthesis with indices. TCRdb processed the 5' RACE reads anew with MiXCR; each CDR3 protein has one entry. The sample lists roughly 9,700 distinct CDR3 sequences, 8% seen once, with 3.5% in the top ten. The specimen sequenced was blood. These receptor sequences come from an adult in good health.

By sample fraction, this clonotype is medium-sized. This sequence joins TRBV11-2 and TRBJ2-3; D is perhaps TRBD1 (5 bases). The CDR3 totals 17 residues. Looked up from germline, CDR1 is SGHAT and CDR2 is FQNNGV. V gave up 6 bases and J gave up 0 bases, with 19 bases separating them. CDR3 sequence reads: CASSERGPPLSTDTQYF. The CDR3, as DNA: TGTGCCAGCAGTGAAAGGGGCCCACCCCTTAGCACAGATACGCAGTATTTT.

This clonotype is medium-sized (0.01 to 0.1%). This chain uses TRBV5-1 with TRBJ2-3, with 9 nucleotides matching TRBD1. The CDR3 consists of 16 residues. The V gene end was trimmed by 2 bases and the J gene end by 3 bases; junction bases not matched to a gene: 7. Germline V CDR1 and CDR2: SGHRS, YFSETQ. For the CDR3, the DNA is TGCGCCAGCAGCTTCAACCCGGGACAGGGAACAGATACGCAGTATTTT. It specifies CASSFNPGQGTDTQYF.

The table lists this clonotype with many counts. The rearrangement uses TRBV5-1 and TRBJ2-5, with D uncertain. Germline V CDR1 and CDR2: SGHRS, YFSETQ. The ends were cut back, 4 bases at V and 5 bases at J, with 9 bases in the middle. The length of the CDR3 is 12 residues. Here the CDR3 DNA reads TGCGCCAGCAGCGCCCTGGACGAGACCCAGTACTTC. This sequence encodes CASSALDETQYF.

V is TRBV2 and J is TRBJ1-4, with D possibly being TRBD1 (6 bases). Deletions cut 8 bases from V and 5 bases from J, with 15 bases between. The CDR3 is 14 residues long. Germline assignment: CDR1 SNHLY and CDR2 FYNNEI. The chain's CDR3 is CASQSQGLNEKLFF. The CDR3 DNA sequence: TGTGCCAGCCAATCACAGGGTCTCAATGAAAAACTGTTTTTT.

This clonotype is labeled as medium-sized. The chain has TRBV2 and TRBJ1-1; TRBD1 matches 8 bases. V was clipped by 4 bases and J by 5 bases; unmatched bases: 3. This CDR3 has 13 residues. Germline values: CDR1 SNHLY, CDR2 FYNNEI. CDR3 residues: CASSGTGRTEAFF. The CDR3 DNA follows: TGTGCCAGCAGTGGGACAGGGAGGACTGAAGCTTTCTTT.

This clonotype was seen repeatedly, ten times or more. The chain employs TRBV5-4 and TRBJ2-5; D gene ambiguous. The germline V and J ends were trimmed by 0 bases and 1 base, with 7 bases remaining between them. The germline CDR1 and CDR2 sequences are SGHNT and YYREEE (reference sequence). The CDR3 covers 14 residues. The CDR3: CASSLDPSQETQYF. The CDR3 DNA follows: TGTGCCAGCAGCTTGGATCCTTCCCAAGAGACCCAGTACTTC.

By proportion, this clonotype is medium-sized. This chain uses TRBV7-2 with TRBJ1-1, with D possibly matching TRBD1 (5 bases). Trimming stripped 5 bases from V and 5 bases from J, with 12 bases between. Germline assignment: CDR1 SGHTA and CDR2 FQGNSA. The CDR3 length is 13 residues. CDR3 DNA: TGTGCCAGCAGCGCCCACAGACAGACTGAAGCTTTCTTT. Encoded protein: CASSAHRQTEAFF.

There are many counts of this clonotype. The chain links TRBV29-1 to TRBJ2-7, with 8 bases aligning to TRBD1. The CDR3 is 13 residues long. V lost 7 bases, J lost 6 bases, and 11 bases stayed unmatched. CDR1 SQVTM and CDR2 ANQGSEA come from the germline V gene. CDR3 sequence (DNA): TGCAGCGCCTCAGGGGGCAGGACTCGCGAGCAGTACTTC. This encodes CSASGGRTREQYF.

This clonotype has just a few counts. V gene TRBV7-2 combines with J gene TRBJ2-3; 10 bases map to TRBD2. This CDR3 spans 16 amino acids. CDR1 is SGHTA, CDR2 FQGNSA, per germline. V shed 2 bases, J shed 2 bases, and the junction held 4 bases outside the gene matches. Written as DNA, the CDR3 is TGTGCCAGCAGCTTAAAGCGGGGGGGCATCACAGATACGCAGTATTTT. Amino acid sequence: CASSLKRGGITDTQYF.

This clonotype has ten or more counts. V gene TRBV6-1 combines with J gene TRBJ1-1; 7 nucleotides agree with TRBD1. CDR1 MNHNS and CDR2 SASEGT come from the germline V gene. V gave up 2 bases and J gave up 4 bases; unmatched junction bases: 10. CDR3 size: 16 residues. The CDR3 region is CASSEYRGRALTEAFF. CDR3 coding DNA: TGTGCCAGCAGTGAATACAGGGGCCGCGCGCTCACTGAAGCTTTCTTT.

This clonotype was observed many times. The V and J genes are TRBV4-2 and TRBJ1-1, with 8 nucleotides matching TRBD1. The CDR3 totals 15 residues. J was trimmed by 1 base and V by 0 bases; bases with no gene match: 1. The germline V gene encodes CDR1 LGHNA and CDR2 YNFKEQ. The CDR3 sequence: CASSQETGGNTEAFF. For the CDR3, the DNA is TGTGCCAGCAGCCAAGAAACAGGGGGGAACACTGAAGCTTTCTTT.

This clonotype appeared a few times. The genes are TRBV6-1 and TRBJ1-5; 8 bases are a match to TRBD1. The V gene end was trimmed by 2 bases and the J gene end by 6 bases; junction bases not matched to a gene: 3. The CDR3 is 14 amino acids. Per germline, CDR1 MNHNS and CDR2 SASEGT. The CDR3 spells CASSERQGSQPQHF. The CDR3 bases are TGTGCCAGCAGTGAAAGACAGGGGTCTCAGCCCCAGCATTTT.

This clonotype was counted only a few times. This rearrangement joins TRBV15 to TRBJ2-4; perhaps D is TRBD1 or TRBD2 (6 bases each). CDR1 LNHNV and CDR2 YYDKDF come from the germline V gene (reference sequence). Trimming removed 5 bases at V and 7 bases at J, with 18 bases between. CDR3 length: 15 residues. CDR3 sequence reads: CATSGTGTGRNIQYF. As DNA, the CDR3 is TGTGCCACCAGCGGGACTGGAACAGGGAGGAACATTCAGTACTTC.

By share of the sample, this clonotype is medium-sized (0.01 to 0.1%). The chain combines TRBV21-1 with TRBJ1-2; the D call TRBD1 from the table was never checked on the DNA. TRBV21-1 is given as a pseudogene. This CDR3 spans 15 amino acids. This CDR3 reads CASSSLQGLWDGYTF. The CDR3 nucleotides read TGTGCCAGCAGCAGTCTACAGGGGTTGTGGGATGGCTACACCTTC.

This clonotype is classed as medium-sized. CDR3: CASSQGAHTEAFF. In nucleotides, the CDR3 is TGTGCCAGCTCACAGGGAGCCCACACTGAAGCTTTCTTT. The chain combines TRBV18 with TRBJ1-1; D call uncertain. Trimming removed 4 bases at V and 3 bases at J, with 9 bases between. This CDR3 comprises 13 residues. Germline loops: CDR1 KGHSH, CDR2 LQKENI.

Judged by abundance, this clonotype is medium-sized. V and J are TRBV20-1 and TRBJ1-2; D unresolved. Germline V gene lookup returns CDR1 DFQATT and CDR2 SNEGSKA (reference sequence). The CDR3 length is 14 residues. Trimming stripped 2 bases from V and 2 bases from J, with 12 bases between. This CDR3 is CSARNPGINYGYTF. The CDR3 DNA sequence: TGCAGTGCTAGAAACCCAGGAATCAACTATGGCTACACCTTC.

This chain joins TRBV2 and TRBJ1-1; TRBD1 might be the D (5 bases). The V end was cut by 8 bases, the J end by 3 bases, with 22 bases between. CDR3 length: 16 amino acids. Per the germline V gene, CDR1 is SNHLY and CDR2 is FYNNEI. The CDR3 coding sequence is TGTGCCAGCCGGGTGAGGGTGCAGGGACGGTACACTGAAGCTTTCTTT. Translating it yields CASRVRVQGRYTEAFF.

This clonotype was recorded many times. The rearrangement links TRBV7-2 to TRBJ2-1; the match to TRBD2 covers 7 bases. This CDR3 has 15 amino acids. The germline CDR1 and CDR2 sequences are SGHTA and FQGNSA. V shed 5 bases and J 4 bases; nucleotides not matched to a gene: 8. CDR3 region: CASSLSGVRYNEQFF. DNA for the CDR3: TGTGCCAGCAGCCTGAGCGGGGTTCGTTACAATGAGCAGTTCTTC. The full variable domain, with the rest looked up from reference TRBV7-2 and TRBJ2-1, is GAGVSQSPSNKVTEKGKDVELRCDPISGHTALYWYRQSLGQGLEFLIYFQGNSAPDKSGLPSDRFSAERTGGSVSTLTIQRTQQEDSAVYLCASSLSGVRYNEQFFGPGTRLTVL.

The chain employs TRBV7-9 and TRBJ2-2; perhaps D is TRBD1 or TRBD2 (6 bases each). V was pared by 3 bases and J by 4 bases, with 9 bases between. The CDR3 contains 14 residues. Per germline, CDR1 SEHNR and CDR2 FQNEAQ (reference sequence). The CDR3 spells CASSFGGGTGELFF. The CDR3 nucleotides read TGTGCCAGCAGCTTTGGAGGGGGCACCGGGGAGCTGTTTTTT.

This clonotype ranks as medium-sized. CDR3 sequence: CASRDRTGNTIYF. In nucleotides, the CDR3 is TGTGCCAGCAGGGACAGAACTGGAAACACCATATATTTT. The chain combines TRBV6-5 with TRBJ1-3, with D perhaps matching TRBD1 (6 bases). The CDR3 has 13 residues. V was clipped by 6 bases and J by 2 bases, with 8 bases between them. Germline loops: CDR1 MNHEY, CDR2 SVGAGI.

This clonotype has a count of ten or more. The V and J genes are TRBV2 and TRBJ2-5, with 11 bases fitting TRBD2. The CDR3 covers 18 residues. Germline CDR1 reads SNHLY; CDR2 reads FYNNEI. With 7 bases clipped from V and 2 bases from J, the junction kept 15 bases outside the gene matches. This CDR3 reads CASKKGVAGTSGQETQYF. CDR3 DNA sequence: TGTGCCAGCAAGAAAGGCGTAGCCGGGACTAGCGGACAAGAGACCCAGTACTTC.

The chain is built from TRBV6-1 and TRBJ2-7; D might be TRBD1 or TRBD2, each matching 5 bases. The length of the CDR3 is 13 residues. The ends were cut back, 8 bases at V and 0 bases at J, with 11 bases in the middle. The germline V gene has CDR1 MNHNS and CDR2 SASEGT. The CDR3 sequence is CASVLGGSYEQYF. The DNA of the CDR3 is TGTGCCAGCGTCCTTGGGGGCTCCTACGAGCAGTACTTC.